This TCR beta chain was observed in a study of CD8+ T cells in alopecia areata. As the sequencing template, cDNA was produced by extracting RNA and reverse transcribing it. Assay used: immunoSEQ multiplex PCR; TCRdb lists only in-frame clones, some missing. Found here are about 100,000 clones, 59% of them singletons; the top ten hold roughly 20%. This clone was counted a few times. Antigen specificity is unknown. Findings of the study overall: In patients, TCRs were shared less clearly than in mice, and HLA may possibly be involved. It was lesional scalp, especially alopecia totalis/universalis, that showed higher clonality than normal scalp. Sequencing of scalp samples also includes resident alphabeta T cells from normal skin.

Trimming cost V 11 bases and J 4 bases; bases outside gene matches: 4. The CDR3 sequence is 13 residues long. Germline CDR1 SNHLY, CDR2 FYNNEI. Input material: CD8+ T cells sorted from blood. The source is a human donor in good health. The chain recombines TRBV2 with TRBJ2-2, with 10 nucleotides matching TRBD1. In nucleotides, the CDR3 is TGTGCCTTTCGGGACAGGGGCACCGGGGAGCTGTTTTTT. Its protein product is CAFRDRGTGELFF.